This entry lists 19 T cell receptor beta chains sequenced from one sample in a study of blood T cell repertoires in COVID-19. The method was immunoSEQ multiplex PCR; TCRdb's version includes in-frame clones alone and lacks a portion of them. The sample has 250,000 to 350,000 clones; about 85% are singletons. The sample was peripheral blood. The receptor source for this set is a human donor with COVID-19, enrolled during active disease. The donor label of this sample is uncertain.

This clone was seen a few times. The CDR3 DNA reads TGCAGCGTTGAACAAGGGGGGGTCAACACTGAAGCTTTCTTT. It codes for CSVEQGGVNTEAFF. This chain uses TRBV29-1 with TRBJ1-1, with a possible D match to TRBD1 (6 bases). In germline, CDR1 is SQVTM, CDR2 ANQGSEA. The CDR3 has 14 residues. The V end was cut by 2 bases, the J end by 2 bases, with 12 bases between.

The V and J genes are TRBV6-4 and TRBJ2-4, with 10 bases that match TRBD1. Germline V gene lookup returns CDR1 MRHNA and CDR2 SNTAGT. V trimming: 6 bases; J trimming: 9 bases; junction bases outside the gene matches: 11. The CDR3 sequence is 15 residues long. DNA of the CDR3: TGTGCCAGCAGCCCAACCGGGACAGGGGCGGGCATTCAGTACTTC. Translated, it gives CASSPTGTGAGIQYF.

The V and J genes are TRBV12-3 or TRBV12-4 and TRBJ2-7; no firm D call. The CDR3 totals 13 residues. V lost 8 bases and J lost 0, with 11 bases in between. CDR3 residues: CASAPTFSYEQYF. DNA of the CDR3: TGTGCCAGCGCCCCGACATTCTCCTACGAGCAGTACTTC.

This clone was recorded a few times. The chain combines TRBV4-1 with TRBJ2-7; D is uncertain. The CDR3 consists of 13 residues. Trimming took 0 bases from V and 3 from J, leaving 6 bases between them. CDR1 and CDR2 from the germline V gene are MGHRA and YSYEKL. The CDR3 nucleotides read TGCGCCAGCAGCCAAGAGGCAGACTACGAGCAGTACTTC. Its protein is CASSQEADYEQYF.

The CDR3 region has the DNA TGCGCCAGCAGGACAGGCGGTCTTAATGAAAAACTGTTTTTT. It specifies CASRTGGLNEKLFF. The rearrangement uses TRBV5-1 and TRBJ1-4; tentatively, D is TRBD1 (6 bases). V lost 5 bases to trimming and J lost 4 bases, with 12 bases between them. CDR1 and CDR2 (germline): SGHRS, YFSETQ. The CDR3 is made up of 14 amino acids.

This clone was detected only once. This sequence joins TRBV5-5 and TRBJ2-7; 8 positions agree with TRBD1. The V gene's germline CDR1 is SGHKS and CDR2 YYEKEE (reference sequence). This CDR3 comprises 14 residues. V shed 0 bases and J 2 bases; nucleotides not matched to a gene: 1. The CDR3 coding sequence is TGTGCCAGCAGCTTGGGACAGGGGCCCTACGAGCAGTACTTC. Translating gives CASSLGQGPYEQYF.

This chain uses TRBV19 with TRBJ2-4; 12 bases align to TRBD2. The ends lost 3 bases at V and 1 base at J; junction bases unmatched: 4. This CDR3 contains 17 residues. Germline lookup yields CDR1 LNHDA and CDR2 SQIVND (reference sequence). The CDR3 DNA reads TGTGCCAGTAGTATGACTAGCGGGAGTTGGGCCAAAAACATTCAGTACTTC. Encoded protein: CASSMTSGSWAKNIQYF.

The V and J genes are TRBV28 and TRBJ2-1; no reliable D call. CDR3 length: 13 amino acids. The germline V and J ends were trimmed by 11 bases and 0 bases, with 11 bases remaining between them. The germline CDR1 and CDR2 sequences are MDHEN and SYDVKM. Written as DNA, the CDR3 is TGTGCCTCTGGCGGTAGCTCCTACAATGAGCAGTTCTTC. This translates into CASGGSSYNEQFF. Combining the CDR3 with reference TRBV28 and TRBJ2-1 gives the whole variable domain DVKVTQSSRYLVKRTGEKVFLECVQDMDHENMFWYRQDPGLGLRLIYFSYDVKMKEKGDIPEGYSVSREKKERFSLILESASTNQTSMYLCASGGSSYNEQFFGPGTRLTVL.

Only a few counts were recorded for this clone. V and J are TRBV19 and TRBJ2-5; D remains ambiguous. Germline-derived CDR1 and CDR2 are LNHDA and SQIVND (reference sequence). CDR3 length equals 17 residues. Trimming shortened V by 5 bases and J by 4 bases, and 23 bases separated the two germline ends. The CDR3 here is CASSLPSTSPAGETQYF. CDR3 in DNA: TGTGCCAGTAGTCTCCCTTCGACAAGTCCGGCAGGAGAGACCCAGTACTTC.

The rearrangement joins TRBV18 to TRBJ2-2; 8 positions agree with TRBD2. Germline trimming cut 2 bases from V and 6 bases from J; bases unmatched to any gene: 5. The CDR3 contains 15 residues. Germline CDR1 reads KGHSH; CDR2 reads LQKENI. The CDR3 region has the DNA TGTGCCAGCTCACCATGGCGGGAGGTATCCGGGGAGCTGTTTTTT. Its translation: CASSPWREVSGELFF. The entire variable domain, with the rest obtained from reference TRBV18 and TRBJ2-2, is as follows: NAGVMQNPRHLVRRRGQEARLRCSPMKGHSHVYWYRQLPEEGLKFMVYLQKENIIDESGMPKERFSAEFPKEGPSILRIQQVVRGDSAAYFCASSPWREVSGELFFGEGSRLTVL.

The chain uses TRBV19 and TRBJ1-2, with 7 bases lining up with TRBD1. V was clipped by 7 bases and J by 3 bases; unmatched bases: 5. CDR1 and CDR2 (germline): LNHDA, SQIVND (reference sequence). The CDR3 has 13 residues. In DNA, the CDR3 is TGTGCCAGTACCGGGGACAGCTACTATGGCTACACCTTC. Protein sequence: CASTGDSYYGYTF.

The gene calls are TRBV10-3 and TRBJ2-1, with TRBD2 matching 13 bases. Looked up from germline, CDR1 is ENHRY and CDR2 is SYGVKD. This CDR3 spans 15 amino acids. V lost 1 base and J lost 10; bases outside the gene matches: 4. CDR3 sequence reads: CAISEWTSGSVEQFF. The CDR3 DNA is TGTGCCATCAGTGAGTGGACTAGCGGGAGTGTCGAGCAGTTCTTC.

The rearrangement joins TRBV6-5 to TRBJ1-5; D call uncertain. V shed 6 bases and J shed 3 bases, with 6 bases lying between them. The germline gives CDR1 MNHEY, CDR2 SVGAGI. This CDR3 spans 12 amino acids. The CDR3 DNA reads TGTGCCAGCAGCTATAACAATCAGCCCCAGCATTTT. This sequence encodes CASSYNNQPQHF.

V is TRBV6-5 and J is TRBJ1-1; D gene uncertain. CDR1 is MNHEY and CDR2 is SVGAGI in the germline V gene. Deletions cut 0 bases from V and 4 bases from J, with 9 bases between. The CDR3 has 14 residues. The CDR3 nucleotides read TGTGCCAGCAGTTACTCGCAGAGGGCCACTGAAGCTTTCTTT. Its protein is CASSYSQRATEAFF.

The rearrangement links TRBV19 to TRBJ1-4, with a weak D call TRBD1 (5 bases). Germline V CDR1 and CDR2: LNHDA, SQIVND (reference sequence). The CDR3 consists of 14 residues. Trimming cost V 6 bases and J 7 bases, with 15 bases left between them. In nucleotides, the CDR3 is TGTGCCAGTAGCCCCGGAGGGGCGGGTGAAAAACTGTTTTTT. Residues: CASSPGGAGEKLFF.

The chain has TRBV9 and TRBJ1-1; 8 bases match TRBD1. Germline trimming cut 0 bases from V and 11 bases from J; bases unmatched to any gene: 6. Germline V CDR1 and CDR2: SGDLS, YYNGEE. The CDR3 runs 13 residues. The CDR3 protein is CASSVGSTGVAFF. DNA of the CDR3: TGTGCCAGCAGCGTAGGGTCGACAGGGGTTGCTTTCTTT. The full variable domain, with the rest looked up from reference TRBV9 and TRBJ1-1, is DSGVTQTPKHLITATGQRVTLRCSPRSGDLSVYWYQQSLDQGLQFLIQYYNGEERAKGNILERFSAQQFPDLHSELNLSSLELGDSALYFCASSVGSTGVAFFGQGTRLTVV.

The rearrangement uses TRBV2 and TRBJ2-7; 9 bases map to TRBD1. Trimming removed 7 bases from V and 1 base from J; junction bases left unmatched: 11. The CDR3 extends over 16 amino acids. Germline V gene data show CDR1 as SNHLY and CDR2 as FYNNEI. The chain's CDR3 is CASIRGPGTGSYEQYF. The CDR3 DNA reads as TGTGCCAGCATTAGGGGGCCCGGGACAGGGTCCTACGAGCAGTACTTC.

The chain carries TRBV13 and TRBJ1-1; D gene uncertain. Trimming removed 0 bases at V and 8 bases at J, with 4 bases between. Germline V gives CDR1 PRHDT, CDR2 FYEKMQ (reference sequence). The CDR3 consists of 11 residues. The CDR3 here is CASSLGQEAFF. The CDR3 DNA reads TGTGCCAGCAGCTTAGGACAGGAAGCTTTCTTT.

The chain employs TRBV7-9 and TRBJ1-1; 9 nucleotides line up with TRBD1. V lost 5 bases, J lost 3 bases, and 7 bases stayed unmatched. CDR3 length: 15 amino acids. Germline V gives CDR1 SEHNR, CDR2 FQNEAQ (reference sequence). CDR3 sequence reads: CASSLSRTGDTEAFF. CDR3 DNA: TGTGCCAGCAGCCTCTCGAGGACAGGGGACACTGAAGCTTTCTTT.